The 5 T cell receptor beta chains given below trace back to one sample, sequenced in a study of cytomegalovirus exposure and HLA in healthy donors. The PCR contained 60 Vbeta and 13 Jbeta primers. The repertoire was sequenced with immunoSEQ multiplex PCR; TCRdb's copy has only in-frame clones and lacks some. Among around 200,000 clones listed, 82% were seen once. The sequencing sample was made of PBMCs. These receptors were collected from a man in his forties or fifties in good health and CMV-seropositive.

The CDR3 reads CASSSRTVSEAFF. DNA of the CDR3: TGTGCCAGCAGTTCGCGGACAGTTTCTGAAGCTTTCTTT. V and J are TRBV28 and TRBJ1-1; tentatively, D is TRBD1 (6 bases). CDR1 and CDR2 (germline): MDHEN, SYDVKM. The CDR3 spans 13 residues. V was cut by 4 bases and J by 6 bases, with 12 bases left in between.

This clone occurred a few times. The rearrangement uses TRBV9 and TRBJ2-2; 11 bases align to TRBD2. Germline CDR1 reads SGDLS; CDR2 reads YYNGEE. The CDR3 consists of 16 residues. The V gene end was trimmed by 0 bases and the J gene end by 10 bases; junction bases not matched to a gene: 8. In nucleotides, the CDR3 is TGTGCCAGCAGCGTAGCGAGACTAGCGGGAACAGAGGAGCTGTTTTTT. This sequence encodes CASSVARLAGTEELFF.

This chain joins TRBV6-6 and TRBJ2-4; TRBD2 aligns across 10 bases. This CDR3 contains 15 residues. With 2 bases clipped from V and 4 bases from J, the junction kept 2 bases outside the gene matches. Germline CDR1 is MNHNY and CDR2 is SVGAGI (reference sequence). CDR3 sequence (DNA): TGTGCCAGCAGTTACGGGACTAGCGATAAAAACATTCAGTACTTC. Encoded protein: CASSYGTSDKNIQYF.

The chain uses TRBV2 and TRBJ1-1; D unresolved. Between the trimmed V and J ends, which lost 10 bases and 1 base, there was a span of 10 bases. Germline CDR1 is SNHLY and CDR2 is FYNNEI. This CDR3 has 12 residues. The CDR3 loop is CATRRENTEAFF. CDR3 nucleotides: TGTGCCACCAGGAGAGAGAACACTGAAGCTTTCTTT.

V usage is TRBV7-8 and J usage is TRBJ2-5, with D perhaps matching TRBD2 (5 bases). Looked up from germline, CDR1 is SGHVS and CDR2 is FQNEAQ. This CDR3 spans 15 amino acids. V was trimmed by 1 base and J by 0 bases, leaving 9 bases between them. CDR3: CASSLVRGNQETQYF. In nucleotides, the CDR3 is TGTGCCAGCAGCTTAGTCCGGGGAAACCAAGAGACCCAGTACTTC.